Listed below are T cell receptor beta chains from one sample, sequenced in a study of neoadjuvant nivolumab and ipilimumab in lung cancer. The method was immunoSEQ multiplex PCR; TCRdb's version includes in-frame clones alone and lacks a portion of them. Among fewer than 4,000 clones listed, 88% were seen once. The material was adjacent normal lung tissue, obtained after neoadjuvant nivolumab, alone or with ipilimumab, at or shortly before surgery. The receptors were gathered from an adult with non-small cell lung cancer. The CDR3 runs from the conserved cysteine through the conserved F or W. D genes are given only for firm matches. A row's size may be missing; if present it is once, few, many or a size class.

cdr3_length clone_size j_call d_call v_call cdr3_nt cdr3_aa
14 . TRBJ2-3 TRBD1 TRBV11-2 TGTGCCAGCAGCCAGGACAGGGGCACAGATACGCAGTATTTT CASSQDRGTDTQYF
12 . TRBJ2-5 . TRBV29-1 TGCAGCGGAACTCAGGAGCGAGAGACCCAGTACTTC CSGTQERETQYF
17 . TRBJ2-3 TRBD2 TRBV5-1 TGCGCCAGCAGCCCGGGACTAGCGGGAGGGGCAGGAGATACGCAGTATTTT CASSPGLAGGAGDTQYF
14 . TRBJ1-2 . TRBV5-1 TGCGCCAGCAGCTTGGGAGGGGAGAACTATGGCTACACCTTC CASSLGGENYGYTF
14 . TRBJ1-1 TRBD1 TRBV6-6 TGTGCCAGCAGTATTAGTACAGGGGGGACTGAAGCTTTCTTT CASSISTGGTEAFF
20 few TRBJ2-7 TRBD1 TRBV28 TGTGCCAGCAGCCCTATCGCCGGGACAGGGGGTATAACCTTCTCCTACGAGCAGTACTTC CASSPIAGTGGITFSYEQYF
16 once TRBJ2-1 TRBD2 TRBV6-4 TGTGCCAGCAGTGAACCCGGGACTAGCGGGTACAATGAGCAGTTCTTC CASSEPGTSGYNEQFF
14 . TRBJ2-5 TRBD1 TRBV19 TGTGCCAGTAGTACAGGGGGCTTCCAAGAGACCCAGTACTTC CASSTGGFQETQYF
15 . TRBJ2-1 TRBD2 TRBV7-8 TGTGCCAGCAGCTTAGTAGGGCTAGCGGGAGGTCCTCAGTTCTTC CASSLVGLAGGPQFF
11 . TRBJ2-1 . TRBV6-1 TGTGCCAGCAGTGACGGGGCTGAGCAGTTCTTC CASSDGAEQFF
19 . TRBJ2-7 . TRBV5-6 TGTGCCAGCAGCCTCGGGCAACGGGGGGCGCTTGGACAGCGCCGGGAGCAGTACTTC CASSLGQRGALGQRREQYF
14 . TRBJ2-3 . TRBV5-1 TGCGCCAGCAGCTCCCGGGACACCAGGGATACGCAGTATTTT CASSSRDTRDTQYF
11 . TRBJ2-1 . TRBV18 TGTGCCAGCTCTCCTAGCGCTGGGCAGTTCTTC CASSPSAGQFF
13 once TRBJ2-1 . TRBV29-1 TGCAGCGTTGAAGAAGGGGGAGGAAACGAGCAGTTCTTC CSVEEGGGNEQFF
13 . TRBJ1-2 . TRBV7-9 TGTGCCAGCAGCGGTGGGGGGAACTATGGCTACACCTTC CASSGGGNYGYTF
15 once TRBJ2-3 TRBD2 TRBV7-8 TGTGCCAGCAGCTACCTAGCGGGAGTTAAAGATACGCAGTATTTT CASSYLAGVKDTQYF
14 . TRBJ1-2 . TRBV5-4 TGTGCCAGCAGCTTGGACAGGTTTAACTATGGCTACACCTTT CASSLDRFNYGYTF
13 . TRBJ1-5 . TRBV6-5 TGTGCCAGCTCAAGGGGGGGGGCGCTTCCCCAGCATTTT CASSRGGALPQHF
15 . TRBJ1-2 TRBD1 TRBV5-4 TGTGCCAGCAGCCCAACGGGACAGCGATCCTATGGCTACACCTTC CASSPTGQRSYGYTF
13 . TRBJ1-1 . TRBV7-3 TGTGCCAGCAGCACCCAATCGGGGTTGAAGACTTTCTTT CASSTQSGLKTFF
14 once TRBJ2-1 TRBD1 TRBV5-1 TGCGCCAGCAGTCACACAGGACAGGGGAGTGAGCAGTTCTTC CASSHTGQGSEQFF
16 . TRBJ2-3 . TRBV11-2 TGTGCCAGCAGCTTAGGATCTTCGCGTTACACAGATACGCAGTATTTT CASSLGSSRYTDTQYF
18 . TRBJ2-2 TRBD2 TRBV7-9 TGTGCCAGCAGCTTAGTTCCCCGGGGGAGGGCCCCGCCCGGGGAGCTGTTTTTT CASSLVPRGRAPPGELFF
14 . TRBJ1-2 . TRBV19 TGTGCCAGTACCTGGGTCAGCAGGGACTATGGCTACACCTTC CASTWVSRDYGYTF
13 . TRBJ2-1 . TRBV7-2 TGTGCCAGCAGCTCTTGGCCCTACAATGAGCAGTTCTTC CASSSWPYNEQFF
12 few TRBJ1-1 . TRBV11-2 TGTGCCAGCAGCAGGGGGGGCACTGAAGCTTTCTTT CASSRGGTEAFF
15 . TRBJ2-2 . TRBV5-1 TGCGCCAGCAGCGGAGGGGCCCGAAACACCGGGGAGCTGTTTTTT CASSGGARNTGELFF
12 . TRBJ2-7 . TRBV7-8 TGTGCCAGCAGCTTAATGACGGAGATAATGTACTTC CASSLMTEIMYF
12 . TRBJ2-3 . TRBV5-4 TGTGCCAGCAGCTTAAGCACAGATACGCAGTATTTT CASSLSTDTQYF
14 few TRBJ1-2 TRBD1 TRBV5-1 TGCGCCAGCAGCGCCGGACAGGGAAACTATGGCTACACCTTC CASSAGQGNYGYTF
14 . TRBJ1-4 . TRBV9 TGTGCCAGCAATACGGGGGTGAGGGGTGAAAAACTGTTTTTT CASNTGVRGEKLFF
13 . TRBJ2-1 TRBD1 TRBV6-5 TGTGCCAGCAGCCCTACCTTACAGGGGAAGGCGTTCTTC CASSPTLQGKAFF
15 . TRBJ2-1 TRBD2 TRBV5-1 TGCGCCAGCAGCTTGGACGGGAGGGCCTGGGCTGAGCAGTTCTTC CASSLDGRAWAEQFF
15 . TRBJ2-1 . TRBV10-1 TGCGCCAGCAGTGGGGCAAAGAACCCCTACAATGAGCAGTTCTTC CASSGAKNPYNEQFF
13 . TRBJ2-1 . TRBV10-1 TGCGCCAGCAGTGAGCGGGGTATCGATGAGCAGTTCTTC CASSERGIDEQFF
13 . TRBJ1-5 . TRBV6-6 TGTGCCAGCAGTTACGACAGGACTCAGCCCCAGCATTTT CASSYDRTQPQHF
15 . TRBJ2-7 TRBD1 TRBV4-1 TGCGCCAGCAGCCAAGAGGACAGGGGAACCTACGAGCAGTACTTC CASSQEDRGTYEQYF
14 . TRBJ1-1 TRBD1 TRBV7-9 TGTGCCAGCAGCCGGACAGGGGGGAACACTGAAGCTTTCTTT CASSRTGGNTEAFF
15 . TRBJ1-4 TRBD1 TRBV7-9 TGTGCCAGCAGCATGGACAGGGGGCGAGTTGAAAAACTGTTTTTT CASSMDRGRVEKLFF
16 . TRBJ1-1 . TRBV6-5 TGTGCCAGCAGTTACTCAAGTGGAGGACAAAACACTGAAGCTTTCTTT CASSYSSGGQNTEAFF
14 once TRBJ2-5 TRBD1 TRBV28 TGTGCCAGCAGTGGGGACAGGGTAGTGGAGACCCAGTACTTC CASSGDRVVETQYF
15 . TRBJ2-1 TRBD2 TRBV13 TGTGCCAGCAGCTCAACTAGCGAGGCCCCACGGGAGCAGTTCTTC CASSSTSEAPREQFF
14 . TRBJ1-5 . TRBV28 TGTGCCAGCAGTCAGACTGGTGGGTTTCAGCCCCAGCATTTT CASSQTGGFQPQHF
14 . TRBJ2-7 . TRBV10-1 TGCGCCAGCAGTGAGCGGGGAATCTACTACGAGCAGTACTTC CASSERGIYYEQYF
19 . TRBJ2-7 TRBD2 TRBV11-2 TGTGCCAGCAGCTGGACAGCGTCCGGGACTAGCGGGAGCATCCACGAGCAGTACTTC CASSWTASGTSGSIHEQYF